Here is one TCR beta chain with its context. The CDR3 has 15 residues. V lost 1 base and J lost 1, with 11 bases in between. Germline CDR1 reads SEHNR; CDR2 reads FQNEAQ (reference sequence). The data are from a study of shared T cell receptors in the human thymus. The table came from immunoSEQ multiplex PCR; TCRdb's copy has only in-frame clones and leaves some out. Counted here are approximately 490,000 clones, around three quarters occurring once; the ten biggest clones make up approximately 0.013%. The same sample was also studied in work on human thymus T cells. That study reports: Donors were healthy Finnish infants having corrective surgery for congenital heart defects. Thymus specimens were resections from corrective heart surgery. Unrelated individuals were reported by related research to share highly overlapping thymic repertoires.

This sequence originates from a boy younger than two with a congenital heart defect. The sample consisted of thymocytes. This chain links TRBV7-9 with TRBJ2-7, with D unresolved. The CDR3: CASSLDGGFSYEQYF. CDR3 coding DNA: TGTGCCAGCAGCTTAGACGGCGGATTTTCCTACGAGCAGTACTTC.